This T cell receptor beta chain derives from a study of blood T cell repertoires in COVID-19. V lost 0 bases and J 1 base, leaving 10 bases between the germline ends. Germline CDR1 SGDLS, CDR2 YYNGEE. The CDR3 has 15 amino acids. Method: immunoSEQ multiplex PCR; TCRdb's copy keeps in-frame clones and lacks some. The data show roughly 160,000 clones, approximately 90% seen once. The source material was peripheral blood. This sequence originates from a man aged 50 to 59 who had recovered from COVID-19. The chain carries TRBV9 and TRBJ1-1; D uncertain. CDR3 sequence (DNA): TGTGCCAGCAGCGTAGTTTGGGCCGGGAACACTGAAGCTTTCTTT. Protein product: CASSVVWAGNTEAFF.